One sample yielded the 26 T cell receptor beta chains listed below, sequenced in a study of OX40 agonist ivuxolimab in advanced cancers. Only in-frame clones appear in the TCRdb table, and some are missing; sequencing was by immunoSEQ multiplex PCR. Of more than 55,000 clones in the sample, 79% were seen once. The sample here was CD4+ or CD8+ T cells sorted from blood, taken in a trial of the OX40 agonist ivuxolimab. The source of these receptors is an adult with an advanced solid tumor such as melanoma, head and neck, liver or kidney cancer.

The chain employs TRBV18 and TRBJ2-7; 10 positions match TRBD1. Germline lookup yields CDR1 KGHSH and CDR2 LQKENI. Unmatched junction bases numbered 8, after V lost 5 bases and J lost 1 base. CDR3 size: 16 residues. As DNA, the CDR3 is TGTGCCAGCTCATTGCCGGGACAGGGGATTTCCTACGAGCAGTACTTC. It yields the protein CASSLPGQGISYEQYF.

The rearrangement links TRBV10-3 to TRBJ1-3, with D unclear. CDR1 is ENHRY and CDR2 is SYGVKD in the germline V gene. V shed 3 bases and J shed 1 base, with 10 bases lying between them. The CDR3 sequence is 15 residues long. The CDR3, as DNA: TGTGCCATCAGTGAAGACTCTTTGTCTGGAAACACCATATATTTT. Protein sequence: CAISEDSLSGNTIYF.

The J gene is TRBJ2-7, the V gene TRBV5-1; possibly TRBD1 for D (5 bases). The ends were cut back, 2 bases at V and 1 base at J, with 7 bases in the middle. The CDR3 has 13 amino acids. Germline V CDR1 and CDR2: SGHRS, YFSETQ. The CDR3 DNA is TGCGCCAGCAGCTTAACAGGATCCTACGAGCAGTACTTC. Its translation is CASSLTGSYEQYF. The full variable domain, with the rest looked up from reference TRBV5-1 and TRBJ2-7, is KAGVTQTPRYLIKTRGQQVTLSCSPISGHRSVSWYQQTPGQGLQFLFEYFSETQRNKGNFPGRFSGRQFSNSRSEMNVSTLELGDSALYLCASSLTGSYEQYFGPGTRLTVT.

This clone was seen only a few times. V usage is TRBV7-9 and J usage is TRBJ1-6, with TRBD1 identical over 7 bases. The CDR3 spans 16 residues. The V gene's germline CDR1 is SEHNR and CDR2 FQNEAQ (reference sequence). Trimming removed 5 bases from V and 4 bases from J; junction bases left unmatched: 8. The chain's CDR3 is CASSTQGQSYNSPLHF. The CDR3 bases are TGTGCCAGCAGCACCCAGGGACAGTCATATAATTCACCCCTCCACTTT.

The V call is TRBV2, the J call TRBJ2-2; D unclear. The V end was cut by 6 bases, the J end by 0 bases, with 8 bases between. CDR1 and CDR2 from the germline V gene are SNHLY and FYNNEI. This CDR3 is built from 14 residues. CDR3 sequence: CASRSRTNTGELFF. The CDR3 nucleotides are TGTGCCAGCAGGAGCCGAACGAACACCGGGGAGCTGTTTTTT.

This chain links TRBV7-8 with TRBJ1-5, with no clear D. The CDR3 sequence is 13 residues long. V was clipped by 6 bases and J by 9 bases, with 15 bases between them. CDR1 and CDR2 (germline): SGHVS, FQNEAQ. In DNA form, the CDR3 reads TGTGCCAGCAGTCTGGACCCCTCCGGGCCCCAGCATTTT. Translating gives CASSLDPSGPQHF.

The gene calls are TRBV6-5 and TRBJ2-4, with TRBD1 identical over 9 bases. Germline CDR1 reads MNHEY; CDR2 reads SVGAGI. V dropped 4 bases and J dropped 8; count of bases not matched to a gene: 3. This CDR3 comprises 13 residues. CDR3 loop: CASSWDREDIQYF. As DNA, the CDR3 is TGTGCCAGCAGTTGGGACAGGGAAGACATTCAGTACTTC.

The rearrangement links TRBV7-2 to TRBJ2-7; TRBD2 matches 10 bases. The V segment lost 5 bases and the J segment 4 bases; nucleotides outside the gene matches: 2. CDR3 size: 13 residues. CDR1 is SGHTA and CDR2 is FQGNSA in the germline V gene. This chain's CDR3 is CASSRTSGYEQYF. CDR3 sequence (DNA): TGTGCCAGCAGCCGGACTAGCGGATACGAGCAGTACTTC.

The chain recombines TRBV6-4 with TRBJ1-6; TRBD1 is a possible D gene (5 bases). In germline, CDR1 is MRHNA, CDR2 SNTAGT. The V and J ends lost 1 base and 11 bases respectively, with 21 bases between them. There are 17 residues in the CDR3. CDR3 DNA sequence: TGTGCCAGCAGTGACTTAGGGGCAGGGATGGGTGGCGCACCCCTCCACTTT. The encoded protein is CASSDLGAGMGGAPLHF.

The chain employs TRBV5-1 and TRBJ2-3; 8 positions match TRBD1. Trimming took 2 bases from V and 1 from J; bases not matched to a gene: 3. Germline CDR1 reads SGHRS; CDR2 reads YFSETQ. The CDR3 contains 15 residues. CDR3 region: CASSLATGGTDTQYF. CDR3 bases: TGCGCCAGCAGCTTAGCGACAGGGGGCACAGATACGCAGTATTTT.

The V gene is TRBV6-1, the J gene TRBJ2-5; 9 nucleotides match TRBD1. The CDR3 totals 14 residues. Per the germline V gene, CDR1 is MNHNS and CDR2 is SASEGT. Trimming at V came to 6 bases and at J to 2 bases, leaving 4 bases not matched to a gene. DNA of the CDR3: TGTGCCAGCAGCCAGGACAGGGGTCAAGAGACCCAGTACTTC. Translation gives CASSQDRGQETQYF.

The rearrangement links TRBV7-9 to TRBJ2-3; no clear D gene. The CDR3 covers 14 residues. Germline assignment: CDR1 SEHNR and CDR2 FQNEAQ (reference sequence). V shed 1 base and J shed 1 base, with 6 bases lying between them. CDR3 sequence (DNA): TGTGCCAGCAGCTTAGGGGTGGGCACAGATACGCAGTATTTT. Its translation: CASSLGVGTDTQYF.

The chain couples TRBV5-5 to TRBJ2-7; perhaps TRBD2 as D (5 bases). Germline lookup yields CDR1 SGHKS and CDR2 YYEKEE (reference sequence). Trimming took 6 bases from V and 4 from J, leaving 20 bases between them. This CDR3 is 15 amino acids long. CDR3 DNA: TGTGCCAGCATCGGATGGGCCGGGGATCGGTACGAGCAGTACTTC. Amino acids: CASIGWAGDRYEQYF.

V usage is TRBV29-1 and J usage is TRBJ2-2; D perhaps matches TRBD2 (5 bases). The V and J ends lost 2 bases and 6 bases respectively, with 10 bases between them. CDR3 size: 13 residues. Germline CDR1 is SQVTM and CDR2 is ANQGSEA. The CDR3 protein is CSVERDMAGELFF. Written as DNA, the CDR3 is TGCAGCGTTGAACGGGATATGGCCGGGGAGCTGTTTTTT.

The chain employs TRBV29-1 and TRBJ1-1, with 8 bases that match TRBD1. The length of the CDR3 is 15 residues. CDR1 is SQVTM and CDR2 is ANQGSEA in the germline V gene. Trimming took 3 bases from V and 0 from J; bases not matched to a gene: 6. The CDR3 nucleotides read TGCAGCGTTGATCCCAGGGGGCAGCTGAACACTGAAGCTTTCTTT. As protein: CSVDPRGQLNTEAFF.

A few counts support this clone. The V gene is TRBV4-3, the J gene TRBJ1-1; the match to TRBD1 covers 9 bases. This CDR3 is built from 16 residues. In germline, CDR1 is LGHNA, CDR2 YSLEER. The junction had 6 bases not matched to a gene; V was cut back by 0 bases and J by 4 bases. CDR3 DNA sequence: TGCGCCAGCAGCCAAGATCAGAACAGGGGGCTCACTGAAGCTTTCTTT. Its protein is CASSQDQNRGLTEAFF.

The chain joins TRBV6-5 to TRBJ1-1; unclear D gene. The V gene's germline CDR1 is MNHEY and CDR2 SVGAGI. The CDR3 is 13 residues long. V shed 6 bases and J shed 1 base, with 9 bases lying between them. Written as DNA, the CDR3 is TGTGCCAGCAGCACTTCGGAGAACACTGAAGCTTTCTTT. It encodes CASSTSENTEAFF.

This chain connects TRBV6-5 to TRBJ2-1, with 9 bases fitting TRBD2. The CDR3 extends over 15 amino acids. CDR1 MNHEY and CDR2 SVGAGI come from the germline V gene. Germline trimming cut 8 bases from V and 0 bases from J; bases unmatched to any gene: 5. The CDR3 is CASGLSGSSYNEQFF. Written as DNA, the CDR3 is TGTGCCAGCGGGCTTAGCGGGAGCTCCTACAATGAGCAGTTCTTC.

The chain is built from TRBV28 and TRBJ2-5; unclear D gene. Near its end, the DNA agrees better with TRBJ2-7, so the J call may be wrong. The CDR3 consists of 9 residues. The germline CDR1 and CDR2 sequences are MDHEN and SYDVKM. The CDR3 reads CAIGFEQYF. Here the CDR3 DNA reads TGTGCCATTGGATTCGAGCAGTACTTC.

This clone was detected only once. The chain is built from TRBV5-6 and TRBJ1-2, with a possible D match to TRBD1 (5 bases). The V end was cut by 4 bases, the J end by 4 bases, with 14 bases between. Looked up from germline, CDR1 is SGHDT and CDR2 is YYEEEE. The CDR3 runs to 14 residues. The CDR3 here is CASSPPGRAYGYTF. The CDR3 DNA reads as TGTGCCAGCAGCCCCCCAGGGAGGGCCTATGGCTACACCTTC.

With respect to this clone: At one end, the junction sequence differs from germline, possibly due to a read error. V is TRBV20-1 and J is TRBJ1-1; TRBD1 matches 8 bases. Germline V gives CDR1 DFQATT, CDR2 SNEGSKA (reference sequence). The CDR3 totals 10 residues. This CDR3 is CSARQGALKF. The CDR3 bases are TGCAGTGCTAGACAGGGGGCGCTAAAGTTT.

The chain is built from TRBV6-1 and TRBJ1-1; D is unclear. Germline values: CDR1 MNHNS, CDR2 SASEGT. V was cut by 2 bases and J by 7 bases, with 11 bases left in between. The CDR3 contains 13 residues. The CDR3 region has the DNA TGTGCCAGCAGTGAACAAGGGAGAGATGAAGCTTTCTTT. Protein product: CASSEQGRDEAFF.

In the case of this clone: The junction and the germline gene differ at one end; a read error may be behind it. This sequence joins TRBV5-4 and TRBJ1-4; 9 positions match TRBD1. The CDR3 has 18 amino acids. Germline V gene lookup returns CDR1 SGHNT and CDR2 YYREEE (reference sequence). The CDR3 DNA reads TGCGCCAGCAGCCAAGAAACAGGGGGCTCGGCAACTAATGAAAAACTGTTTTTT. This translates into CASSQETGGSATNEKLFF.

The rearrangement links TRBV27 to TRBJ2-7; unclear D gene. The CDR3 has 14 amino acids. Germline V CDR1 and CDR2: MNHEY, SMNVEV (reference sequence). Between the trimmed V and J ends, which lost 5 bases and 3 bases, there was a span of 14 bases. The CDR3 bases are TGTGCCAGCAGTAAGACTCAGACACTCTACGAGCAGTACTTC. Translation gives CASSKTQTLYEQYF.

This clone was seen once. The rearrangement links TRBV5-6 to TRBJ2-1, with 7 bases identical to TRBD2. Germline V CDR1 and CDR2: SGHDT, YYEEEE. V shed 0 bases, J shed 8 bases, and the junction held 8 bases outside the gene matches. This CDR3 comprises 15 residues. As DNA, the CDR3 is TGTGCCAGCAGCTTGGAGCCCGGGAGGTCTGATGAGCAGTTCTTC. It translates to CASSLEPGRSDEQFF.

V gene TRBV11-2 combines with J gene TRBJ2-7; D tentatively reads TRBD1 or TRBD2 (5 bases each). V lost 4 bases, J lost 2 bases, and 9 bases lay in between. This CDR3 spans 13 amino acids. Germline V CDR1 and CDR2: SGHAT, FQNNGV. CDR3 in DNA: TGTGCCAGCAGCTCCGGGACCCCCTACGAGCAGTACTTC. This codes for CASSSGTPYEQYF.